This is a list of T cell receptor beta chains from one sample in a study of blood T cell repertoires in COVID-19. The data were produced by immunoSEQ multiplex PCR, yet TCRdb's version contains in-frame clones alone and is incomplete. Of under 300,000 clones listed, under 95% are singletons. Sequencing input: PBMCs or T cells enriched from blood (not recorded which). These receptor sequences come from a woman between 40 and 55 years old with acute COVID-19. Each CDR3 is given with its conserved first and last residue. A D gene is named only where the DNA matches it firmly. For some rows the clone size is stated as once, few or many, or as a class when expanded; others skip it.

d_call: TRBD1
clone_size: .
j_call: TRBJ1-3
v_call: TRBV5-1
cdr3_aa: CASSSRGPGNTIYF
cdr3_nt: TGCGCCAGCAGCTCGAGGGGGCCTGGAAACACCATATATTTT

d_call: TRBD2
clone_size: .
j_call: TRBJ2-3
v_call: TRBV11-3
cdr3_aa: CASSLAGGYTDTQYF
cdr3_nt: TGTGCCAGCAGCTTGGCGGGAGGGTACACAGATACGCAGTATTTT

d_call: .
clone_size: .
j_call: TRBJ1-5
v_call: TRBV4-3
cdr3_aa: CASSEGIGGNQPQHF
cdr3_nt: TGCGCCAGCAGCGAAGGAATCGGGGGCAATCAGCCCCAGCATTTT

d_call: TRBD1
clone_size: .
j_call: TRBJ2-7
v_call: TRBV6-5
cdr3_aa: CASSRGSYEQYF
cdr3_nt: TGTGCCAGCAGCAGGGGGAGTTACGAGCAGTACTTC

d_call: .
clone_size: .
j_call: TRBJ2-3
v_call: TRBV4-1
cdr3_aa: CATSRDLGVGYTQYF
cdr3_nt: TGCGCCACTTCACGGGACTTAGGGGTGGGTTATACGCAGTATTTT

d_call: TRBD1
clone_size: .
j_call: TRBJ2-5
v_call: TRBV4-1
cdr3_aa: CASSQRQGVEMQTQYF
cdr3_nt: TGCGCCAGCAGCCAAAGGCAGGGGGTTGAAATGCAGACCCAGTACTTC

d_call: .
clone_size: .
j_call: TRBJ2-1
v_call: TRBV4-1
cdr3_aa: CASSQDGGTSTQFF
cdr3_nt: TGCGCCAGCAGCCAAGATGGGGGGACTTCCACACAGTTCTTC

d_call: TRBD2
clone_size: .
j_call: TRBJ2-5
v_call: TRBV6-2/TRBV6-3
cdr3_aa: CASSYVASGDSETQYF
cdr3_nt: TGTGCCAGCAGTTACGTCGCTAGCGGGGATTCGGAGACCCAGTACTTC

d_call: TRBD1
clone_size: .
j_call: TRBJ1-4
v_call: TRBV4-3
cdr3_aa: CASSQDSGQGGKLFF
cdr3_nt: TGCGCCAGCAGCCAAGATTCGGGACAGGGCGGAAAACTGTTTTTT

d_call: TRBD1
clone_size: once
j_call: TRBJ1-1
v_call: TRBV25-1
cdr3_aa: CASSGTGATEAFF
cdr3_nt: TGTGCCAGCAGTGGGACAGGGGCCACTGAAGCTTTCTTT

d_call: TRBD2
clone_size: .
j_call: TRBJ2-4
v_call: TRBV30
cdr3_aa: CAWSSGTNGVRSIQYF
cdr3_nt: TGTGCCTGGAGTTCTGGGACTAACGGGGTTAGGAGCATTCAGTACTTC

d_call: .
clone_size: .
j_call: TRBJ2-7
v_call: TRBV28
cdr3_aa: CASSSTELDYEQYF
cdr3_nt: TGTGCCAGCAGTTCCACAGAGTTAGACTACGAGCAGTACTTC

d_call: TRBD1
clone_size: .
j_call: TRBJ1-5
v_call: TRBV2
cdr3_aa: CASSGQGLGNQPQHF
cdr3_nt: TGTGCCAGCAGCGGACAGGGCTTAGGCAATCAGCCCCAGCATTTT

d_call: .
clone_size: once
j_call: TRBJ1-5
v_call: TRBV18
cdr3_aa: CASSPGQGALNQPQHF
cdr3_nt: TGTGCCAGCTCACCAGGGCAGGGTGCCCTCAATCAGCCCCAGCATTTT

d_call: .
clone_size: .
j_call: TRBJ1-2
v_call: TRBV15
cdr3_aa: CATSTRTTANYGYTF
cdr3_nt: TGTGCCACCAGCACCCGGACAACTGCCAACTATGGCTACACCTTC

d_call: .
clone_size: .
j_call: TRBJ2-1
v_call: TRBV19
cdr3_aa: CASSAGTKNNEQFF
cdr3_nt: TGTGCCAGTAGTGCCGGGACAAAAAACAATGAGCAGTTCTTC

d_call: .
clone_size: .
j_call: TRBJ2-7
v_call: TRBV5-1
cdr3_aa: CASSLGRGRVYEQYF
cdr3_nt: TGCGCCAGCAGCTTGGGTCGGGGTCGGGTCTACGAGCAGTACTTC

d_call: TRBD1
clone_size: .
j_call: TRBJ1-1
v_call: TRBV11-2
cdr3_aa: CASSQGQAYTEAFF
cdr3_nt: TGTGCCAGCAGCCAGGGACAGGCCTACACTGAAGCTTTCTTT

d_call: .
clone_size: .
j_call: TRBJ1-1
v_call: TRBV28
cdr3_aa: CASSLSRGVGNTEAFF
cdr3_nt: TGTGCCAGCAGTTTATCGCGGGGGGTAGGGAACACTGAAGCTTTCTTT

d_call: .
clone_size: .
j_call: TRBJ1-2
v_call: TRBV18
cdr3_aa: CASSFDLLGGYTF
cdr3_nt: TGTGCCAGCTCGTTCGACCTCCTCGGGGGCTACACCTTC